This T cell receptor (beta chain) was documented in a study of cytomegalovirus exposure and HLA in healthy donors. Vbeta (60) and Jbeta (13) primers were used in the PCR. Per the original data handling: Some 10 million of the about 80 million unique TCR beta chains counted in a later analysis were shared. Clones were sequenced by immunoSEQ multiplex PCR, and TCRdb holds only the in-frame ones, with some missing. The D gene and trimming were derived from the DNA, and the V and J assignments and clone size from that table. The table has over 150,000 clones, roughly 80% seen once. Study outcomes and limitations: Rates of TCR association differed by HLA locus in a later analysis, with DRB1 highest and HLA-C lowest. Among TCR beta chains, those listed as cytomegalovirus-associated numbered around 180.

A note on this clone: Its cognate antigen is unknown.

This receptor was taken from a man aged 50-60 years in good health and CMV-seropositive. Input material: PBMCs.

The CDR3 region is CASSQTGQGARNQETQYF. The CDR3 DNA is TGTGCCAGCAGCCAAACCGGACAGGGGGCGAGAAACCAAGAGACCCAGTACTTC. V and J are TRBV4-2 and TRBJ2-5, with 11 bases aligning to TRBD1. The CDR3 runs 18 residues. The V and J ends lost 2 bases and 0 bases, in that order; junction bases with no gene match: 8. Germline CDR1 and CDR2: LGHNA and YNFKEQ.